This TCR beta chain was observed in a study of human T cells and chemical hapten exposure. Study context: Patients, predominantly female, presented with alopecia areata, totalis or universalis. Points from the study as a whole: Once DPC sensitization occurred, TCRs above 1 in 1000 frequency showed no change.

With regard to this clonotype: Its target is not known.

V was clipped by 2 bases and J by 8 bases, with 15 bases between them. Looked up from germline, CDR1 is SNHLY and CDR2 is FYNNEI. CDR3 length equals 14 residues. Authors' methods: With a range of 23,224 to 690,600, the median per sample was 95,638 TCRs. TCRdb used MiXCR to reprocess the RACE reads, holding one entry per CDR3 protein. These V and J calls rely on TCRdb rather than the paper's analysis. The table shows about 54,000 distinct CDR3 sequences, with less than 10% occurring only once. Documented time point: patch test 2, 6 weeks after DPC sensitization. Treatment reported: therapeutic diphenylcyclopropenone sensitization with weekly scalp DPC. Unfractionated whole blood was the source of the extracted total RNA.

The V gene is TRBV2, the J gene TRBJ1-2; D is undetermined. The sample in question was whole blood, obtained in connection with sensitization to the hapten diphenylcyclopropenone (DPC). The receptor's source is a woman aged 50 to 60 with alopecia areata. Some clones in this sample may be carry-over from other donors' samples. The CDR3 sequence: CASSETRGAGGYTF. The CDR3 DNA sequence: TGTGCCAGCAGTGAAACGCGAGGCGCGGGGGGCTACACCTTC.